Listed below are T cell receptor beta chains from one sample, sequenced in a study of tumor-infiltrating lymphocytes in primary liver carcinoma. One entry per CDR3 protein results from TCRdb running MiXCR on the multiplex PCR reads. Among 150,000 to 200,000 distinct CDR3 sequences listed, approximately 86% were seen once. The specimen sequenced was tumor tissue from primary liver carcinoma. The source is a man aged 35 to 55 with primary liver carcinoma and hepatitis B virus infection. Both conserved end residues are part of each CDR3. D genes are given only for firm matches. Clone size is shown for a subset of rows, as once, few, many or a class of expanded clone.

cdr3_aa: CASGIGNTWELFF; cdr3_nt: TGCGCCAGCGGAATAGGGAACACCTGGGAGCTGTTTTTT; v_call: TRBV5-1; clone_size: NA; j_call: TRBJ2-2; d_call: NA
cdr3_aa: CPTSVHLSGANVLTF; cdr3_nt: TGTCCCACCAGTGTTCACCTATCTGGGGCCAACGTCCTGACTTTC; v_call: TRBV24-1; clone_size: NA; j_call: TRBJ2-6; d_call: NA
cdr3_aa: CSARALQAGANQPQHF; cdr3_nt: TGCAGTGCTAGAGCCCTACAGGCTGGGGCCAATCAGCCCCAGCATTTT; v_call: TRBV20-1; clone_size: NA; j_call: TRBJ1-5; d_call: NA
cdr3_aa: CTSSQSLVNEQFF; cdr3_nt: TGTACCAGCAGCCAATCGCTGGTGAATGAGCAGTTCTTC; v_call: TRBV7-9; clone_size: NA; j_call: TRBJ2-1; d_call: NA
cdr3_aa: CSARVTGLTDTQYF; cdr3_nt: TGCAGCGCGCGGGTTACGGGATTGACAGATACGCAGTATTTT; v_call: TRBV29-1; clone_size: once; j_call: TRBJ2-3; d_call: NA
cdr3_aa: CTSTQDQASSGSAQFF; cdr3_nt: TGCACCAGCACCCAAGACCAAGCTTCTAGCGGGAGTGCTCAGTTCTTC; v_call: TRBV4-3; clone_size: NA; j_call: TRBJ2-1; d_call: TRBD2
cdr3_aa: CVSSPIALDTQYF; cdr3_nt: TGTGTCAGTTCACCCATAGCGTTGGATACGCAGTATTTT; v_call: TRBV18; clone_size: NA; j_call: TRBJ2-3; d_call: NA
cdr3_aa: CVISERGVNQPKHF; cdr3_nt: TGTGTCATCAGTGAGCGGGGAGTGAATCAGCCCAAGCATTTT; v_call: TRBV10-3; clone_size: NA; j_call: TRBJ1-5; d_call: NA
cdr3_aa: CASSQGAGALLYGYTF; cdr3_nt: TGTGCCAGCAGCCAAGGTGCCGGCGCCCTTCTCTATGGCTACACCTTC; v_call: TRBV4-2; clone_size: many; j_call: TRBJ1-2; d_call: NA
cdr3_aa: CASSTLSSGTHEQYF; cdr3_nt: TGTGCCAGCAGCACCCTGAGTAGCGGGACCCACGAGCAGTACTTC; v_call: TRBV5-4; clone_size: NA; j_call: TRBJ2-7; d_call: TRBD2
cdr3_aa: CVSSFPGTSETENIQYF; cdr3_nt: TGTGTCAGCAGCTTTCCCGGGACTAGTGAGACCGAAAACATTCAGTACTTC; v_call: TRBV11-1; clone_size: NA; j_call: TRBJ2-4; d_call: TRBD2
cdr3_aa: CASIFEDTQYF; cdr3_nt: TGTGCCAGCATCTTTGAAGATACGCAGTATTTT; v_call: TRBV5-5; clone_size: NA; j_call: TRBJ2-3; d_call: NA
cdr3_aa: CSFVQYNSPLQF; cdr3_nt: TGCAGCTTTGTTCAGTATAATTCACCCCTCCAATTT; v_call: TRBV29-1; clone_size: NA; j_call: TRBJ1-6; d_call: NA
cdr3_aa: CSVPFPAGETQYF; cdr3_nt: TGCAGCGTCCCATTCCCTGCAGGGGAGACCCAGTACTTC; v_call: TRBV29-1; clone_size: NA; j_call: TRBJ2-5; d_call: NA
cdr3_aa: CACRHAGGQGNNEQFF; cdr3_nt: TGTGCTTGCAGGCACGCCGGGGGACAGGGGAACAATGAGCAGTTCTTC; v_call: TRBV4-2; clone_size: NA; j_call: TRBJ2-1; d_call: TRBD1
cdr3_aa: CASGHSYSNEQFF; cdr3_nt: TGTGCTAGTGGTCACAGTTACTCCAATGAGCAGTTCTTC; v_call: TRBV12-5; clone_size: NA; j_call: TRBJ2-1; d_call: NA
cdr3_aa: CTSSLDWATYGYTF; cdr3_nt: TGTACCAGCAGCTTAGATTGGGCAACTTATGGCTACACCTTC; v_call: TRBV11-2; clone_size: NA; j_call: TRBJ1-2; d_call: NA
cdr3_aa: CASSYQGGGPGNEQFF; cdr3_nt: TGTGCCAGCAGTTACCAGGGCGGGGGGCCCGGCAATGAGCAGTTCTTC; v_call: TRBV6-6; clone_size: many; j_call: TRBJ2-1; d_call: TRBD2
cdr3_aa: CASSLQMTGELFF; cdr3_nt: TGTGCCAGCAGTTTACAGATGACCGGGGAGCTGTTTTTT; v_call: TRBV6-2/TRBV6-3; clone_size: NA; j_call: TRBJ2-2; d_call: NA
cdr3_aa: CASNTSPGRGNQPQYF; cdr3_nt: TGTGCCAGCAATACATCTCCGGGACGGGGCAATCAGCCCCAGTATTTT; v_call: TRBV12-3/TRBV12-4; clone_size: NA; j_call: TRBJ2-3; d_call: NA
cdr3_aa: CASTSGGDIHYF; cdr3_nt: TGTGCCAGCACTAGTGGAGGGGACATTCACTACTTC; v_call: TRBV6-5; clone_size: NA; j_call: TRBJ2-4; d_call: NA
cdr3_aa: CAGSYGGRYEQYF; cdr3_nt: TGTGCCGGTAGTTACGGGGGGAGGTACGAGCAGTACTTC; v_call: TRBV19; clone_size: NA; j_call: TRBJ2-7; d_call: TRBD2
cdr3_aa: CASSPGRSSIDTQYF; cdr3_nt: TGTGCCAGCAGCCCCGGGAGGTCTAGCATAGATACGCAGTATTTT; v_call: TRBV6-6; clone_size: once; j_call: TRBJ2-3; d_call: TRBD2
cdr3_aa: CSVVDQSDQPQHF; cdr3_nt: TGCAGCGTTGTTGATCAATCCGATCAGCCCCAGCATTTT; v_call: TRBV29-1; clone_size: NA; j_call: TRBJ1-5; d_call: NA
cdr3_aa: CASSPGLAGAGDTQYF; cdr3_nt: TGTGCCAGCAGTCCAGGACTAGCGGGAGCCGGAGATACGCAGTATTTT; v_call: TRBV6-2/TRBV6-3; clone_size: many; j_call: TRBJ2-3; d_call: TRBD2
cdr3_aa: CDSCFSASSQPQRF; cdr3_nt: TGTGACAGCTGCTTTTCAGCTAGCAGTCAGCCCCAACGTTTT; v_call: TRBV7-9; clone_size: NA; j_call: TRBJ1-5; d_call: NA
cdr3_aa: CASSEISGSKHEQFF; cdr3_nt: TGCGCCAGCAGCGAGATTAGCGGGAGTAAGCATGAGCAGTTCTTC; v_call: TRBV5-1; clone_size: few; j_call: TRBJ2-1; d_call: TRBD2
cdr3_aa: CVSSQESQHNEQFF; cdr3_nt: TGCGTCAGCAGCCAAGAGTCACAGCACAATGAGCAGTTCTTC; v_call: TRBV4-3; clone_size: NA; j_call: TRBJ2-1; d_call: NA
cdr3_aa: CVGSHAGGQGNDEQFF; cdr3_nt: TGTGTCGGCAGCCACGCCGGGGGACAGGGGAACGATGAGCAGTTCTTC; v_call: TRBV4-2; clone_size: NA; j_call: TRBJ2-1; d_call: TRBD1
cdr3_aa: CSVSSKGRETQYF; cdr3_nt: TGCAGCGTTTCATCCAAGGGTAGGGAGACCCAGTACTTC; v_call: TRBV29-1; clone_size: few; j_call: TRBJ2-5; d_call: NA
cdr3_aa: CAINGQDLNTEAFF; cdr3_nt: TGTGCCATCAACGGACAGGATCTGAACACTGAAGCTTTCTTT; v_call: TRBV10-3; clone_size: NA; j_call: TRBJ1-1; d_call: TRBD1
cdr3_aa: CANSQDQLVADTQYF; cdr3_nt: TGTGCCAACAGCCAAGATCAGCTAGTCGCAGATACGCAGTATTTT; v_call: TRBV4-2; clone_size: NA; j_call: TRBJ2-3; d_call: NA
cdr3_aa: CASRHRAGGPTYEQYF; cdr3_nt: TGTGCCAGCCGTCATCGAGCGGGAGGGCCCACCTACGAGCAGTACTTC; v_call: TRBV6-6; clone_size: few; j_call: TRBJ2-7; d_call: TRBD2
cdr3_aa: CASRGGIVQENQNF; cdr3_nt: TGTGCCAGCAGGGGAGGGATAGTACAAGAGAACCAGAACTTC; v_call: TRBV12-3/TRBV12-4; clone_size: NA; j_call: TRBJ2-5; d_call: TRBD2
cdr3_aa: CASSRVPTVNTGELFF; cdr3_nt: TGTGCCAGCAGCCGGGTTCCGACGGTGAACACCGGGGAGCTGTTTTTT; v_call: TRBV27; clone_size: NA; j_call: TRBJ2-2; d_call: NA
cdr3_aa: CSVIEKTGAFF; cdr3_nt: TGCAGTGTTATCGAGAAGACTGGAGCTTTCTTT; v_call: TRBV29-1; clone_size: NA; j_call: TRBJ1-1; d_call: NA